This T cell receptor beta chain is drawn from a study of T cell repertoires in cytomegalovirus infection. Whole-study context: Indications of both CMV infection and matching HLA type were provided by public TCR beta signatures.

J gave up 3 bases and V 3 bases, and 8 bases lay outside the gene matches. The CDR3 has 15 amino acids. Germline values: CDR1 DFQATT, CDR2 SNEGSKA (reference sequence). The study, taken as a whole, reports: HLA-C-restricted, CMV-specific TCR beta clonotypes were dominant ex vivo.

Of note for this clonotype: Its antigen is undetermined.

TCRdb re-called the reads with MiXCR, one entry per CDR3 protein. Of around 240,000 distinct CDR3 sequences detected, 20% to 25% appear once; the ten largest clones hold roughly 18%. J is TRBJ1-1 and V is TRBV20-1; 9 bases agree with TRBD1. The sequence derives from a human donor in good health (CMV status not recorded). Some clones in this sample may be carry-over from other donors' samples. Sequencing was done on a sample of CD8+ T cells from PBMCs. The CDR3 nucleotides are TGCAGTGCTAGTACAACAGGGGGCTGGGACACTGAAGCTTTCTTT. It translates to CSASTTGGWDTEAFF.